The 21 T cell receptor beta chains below all came from one sample that was sequenced in a study of T-cell reconstitution after alpha-beta-depleted transplantation in children. Using unique molecular identifiers, the investigators prepared the TCRbeta library. Via MiXCR, TCRdb re-called the PCR reads, giving one row per CDR3 protein. Of 200,000 to 300,000 distinct CDR3 sequences in the sample, around 13% are singletons; the top ten hold 2% to 3%. The material was PBMCs from the stem cell graft donor, obtained from the stem cell graft. The receptors were sampled from a human donor who donated a stem cell graft to a child with acute lymphoblastic leukemia.

The chain couples TRBV15 to TRBJ2-4; TRBD1 is a possible D gene (6 bases). Germline values: CDR1 LNHNV, CDR2 YYDKDF (reference sequence). The CDR3 is made up of 18 amino acids. The V end was cut by 0 bases, the J end by 0 bases, with 15 bases between. CDR3 DNA sequence: TGTGCCACCAGCAGAGACCCACAGGGTACTTTAGCCAAAAACATTCAGTACTTC. Translated: CATSRDPQGTLAKNIQYF.

This clonotype came up a few times. V usage is TRBV14 and J usage is TRBJ1-2, with 8 nucleotides matching TRBD1. CDR1 and CDR2 from the germline V gene are SGHDN and FVKESK. Trimming cost V 0 bases and J 6 bases; bases outside gene matches: 9. The CDR3 consists of 16 residues. CDR3 residues: CASSQDPRGLSHGYTF. DNA for the CDR3: TGTGCCAGCAGCCAAGATCCCAGGGGGCTTAGTCATGGCTACACCTTC. Supplemented by reference TRBV14 and TRBJ1-2, the full variable domain reads EAGVTQFPSHSVIEKGQTVTLRCDPISGHDNLYWYRRVMGKEIKFLLHFVKESKQDESGMPNNRFLAERTGGTYSTLKVQPAELEDSGVYFCASSQDPRGLSHGYTFGSGTRLTVV.

This clonotype appeared many times. The chain has TRBV7-2 and TRBJ2-7; D gene uncertain. The CDR3 runs to 13 residues. Germline-derived CDR1 and CDR2 are SGHTA and FQGNSA. The ends were cut back, 6 bases at V and 3 bases at J, with 12 bases in the middle. CDR3 sequence: CASSLNRIYEQYF. CDR3 nucleotide sequence: TGTGCCAGCAGTTTGAACCGGATCTACGAGCAGTACTTC.

This clonotype appeared many times. The chain employs TRBV9 and TRBJ2-2; 13 nucleotides match TRBD2. Germline CDR1 and CDR2: SGDLS and YYNGEE. The CDR3 totals 16 residues. V lost 3 bases, J lost 7 bases, and 6 bases stayed unmatched. The CDR3 region has the DNA TGTGCCAGCAGCGCCACTAGCGGGGGGGCAGACGGGGAGCTGTTTTTT. As protein: CASSATSGGADGELFF.

Ten or more counts support this clonotype. This chain uses TRBV5-1 with TRBJ1-6; a weak D match, TRBD1 (6 bases). Trimming left V 2 bases short and J 7 bases short, with 13 bases between. Germline lookup yields CDR1 SGHRS and CDR2 YFSETQ. The CDR3 is 15 amino acids. CDR3 coding DNA: TGCGCCAGCAGCTTAGGAGGACAGCAAAATTCACCCCTCCACTTT. Residues: CASSLGGQQNSPLHF.

The sample holds one count of this clonotype. Possible read error: a much larger clone is one base away. The rearrangement links TRBV7-2 to TRBJ1-5; TRBD1 matches 8 bases. The germline V gene has CDR1 SGHTA and CDR2 FQGNSA. The ends lost 8 bases at V and 0 bases at J; junction bases unmatched: 12. The CDR3 spans 17 residues. The CDR3 DNA is TGTGCCAGCGGCTCCTCCGGACAGGGATATAGCAATCAGCCCCAGCATTTT. It yields the protein CASGSSGQGYSNQPQHF.

The chain employs TRBV5-1 and TRBJ2-7, with D uncertain. The CDR3 covers 15 residues. Germline V gene lookup returns CDR1 SGHRS and CDR2 YFSETQ. V was trimmed by 2 bases and J by 0 bases, leaving 12 bases between them. The CDR3 is CASSLGQIYSYEQYF. In DNA form, the CDR3 reads TGCGCCAGCAGCTTAGGGCAGATCTACTCCTACGAGCAGTACTTC.

In its sample, this clonotype was seen many times. The chain combines TRBV12-3 or TRBV12-4 with TRBJ2-1, with 9 bases aligning to TRBD1. The V and J ends lost 6 bases and 9 bases, in that order; junction bases with no gene match: 3. The CDR3 is made up of 12 amino acids. This CDR3 reads CASSQDRGEQFF. CDR3 nucleotides: TGTGCCAGCAGCCAGGACAGGGGTGAGCAGTTCTTC.

This clonotype came up many times. The chain links TRBV12-3 or TRBV12-4 to TRBJ2-1; D uncertain. The V end was cut by 4 bases, the J end by 9 bases, with 4 bases between. This CDR3 has 10 residues. The CDR3 nucleotides are TGTGCCAGCAGTTCCTTTGAGCAGTTCTTC. Translation: CASSSFEQFF.

This clonotype was detected many times. The chain has TRBV29-1 and TRBJ1-1; D not resolved. Germline CDR1 is SQVTM and CDR2 is ANQGSEA. The CDR3 spans 13 residues. The CDR3 protein is CSGSAAWNTEAFF. The CDR3, as DNA: TGCAGTGGGTCGGCAGCTTGGAACACTGAAGCTTTCTTT.

At least ten counts were recorded for this clonotype. The V and J genes are TRBV5-1 and TRBJ1-5; a possible D gene is TRBD1 (5 bases). The CDR3 covers 14 residues. Germline V lookup: CDR1 SGHRS, CDR2 YFSETQ. V lost 0 bases, J lost 10 bases, and 14 bases lay in between. CDR3 coding DNA: TGCGCCAGCAGCTTGGAGGCAGGGTATTATCCCCAGCATTTT. It specifies CASSLEAGYYPQHF.

The chain has TRBV25-1 and TRBJ2-2; D not resolved. With 1 base removed from V and 5 bases from J, the gap between germline ends came to 5 bases. This CDR3 has 13 residues. From germline, CDR1 is MGHDK and CDR2 SYGVNS. The CDR3 DNA reads TGTGCCAGCAGTGAATTTCTGACCGGGGAGCTGTTTTTT. As protein: CASSEFLTGELFF.

In its sample, this clonotype was seen many times. V gene TRBV19 combines with J gene TRBJ1-2; no clear D. The germline CDR1 and CDR2 sequences are LNHDA and SQIVND (reference sequence). The CDR3 loop spans 14 amino acids. CDR3 DNA sequence: TGTGCTACCAGTGATTATGTTTGGCAGTACGGCTACACCTTC. It translates to CATSDYVWQYGYTF. The complete variable domain, with remaining parts taken from reference TRBV19 and TRBJ1-2, reads DGGITQSPKYLFRKEGQNVTLSCEQNLNHDAMYWYRQDPGQGLRLIYYSQIVNDFQKGDIAEGYSVSREKKESFPLTVTSAQKNPTAFYLCATSDYVWQYGYTFGSGTRLTVV.

This clonotype was counted a few times. The chain uses TRBV5-1 and TRBJ2-7, with 8 bases that match TRBD1. J lost 5 bases, V lost 4 bases, and 8 bases had no gene match. Germline V CDR1 and CDR2: SGHRS, YFSETQ. This CDR3 has 14 residues. CDR3 DNA: TGCGCCAGCAGCCACAGGGGGGTGGCCGACGAGCAGTACTTC. This encodes CASSHRGVADEQYF.

This clonotype was seen repeatedly, ten times or more. The chain is built from TRBV5-1 and TRBJ2-2; 8 nucleotides agree with TRBD1. The CDR3 is made up of 16 amino acids. J was trimmed by 4 bases and V by 2 bases; bases with no gene match: 7. Looked up from germline, CDR1 is SGHRS and CDR2 is YFSETQ. DNA of the CDR3: TGCGCCAGCAGCTTACTGACAGGGGCGGGCACCGGGGAGCTGTTTTTT. The encoded protein is CASSLLTGAGTGELFF.

In this sample, this clonotype turned up many times. The rearrangement joins TRBV3-1 to TRBJ2-1; 9 positions match TRBD2. CDR3 size: 14 residues. V lost 5 bases and J lost 4; bases outside the gene matches: 3. The germline CDR1 and CDR2 sequences are LGHDT and YNNKEL (reference sequence). The DNA for the CDR3 is TGTGCCAGCAGCGTGAGCGGGGGGTACAATGAGCAGTTCTTC. It yields the protein CASSVSGGYNEQFF.

The table lists this clonotype with many counts. This sequence joins TRBV7-7 and TRBJ2-7, with TRBD1 matching 9 bases. The V segment lost 5 bases and the J segment 4 bases; nucleotides outside the gene matches: 21. Germline V CDR1 and CDR2: SSHAT, FNYEAQ (reference sequence). The CDR3 is 19 residues long. Here the CDR3 reads CASSPGGQGLPQSRYEQYF. The CDR3 DNA reads TGTGCCAGCAGCCCTGGGGGACAGGGTTTACCCCAGAGCCGTTACGAGCAGTACTTC.

This clonotype was seen only once. The chain combines TRBV19 with TRBJ2-3, with D perhaps being TRBD1 or TRBD2 (5 bases each). CDR1 and CDR2 (germline): LNHDA, SQIVND (reference sequence). Between the trimmed V and J ends, which lost 3 bases and 0 bases, there was a span of 7 bases. The CDR3 is 14 residues long. CDR3 protein: CASSIGGSTDTQYF. The CDR3 DNA is TGTGCCAGTAGTATTGGGGGAAGCACAGATACGCAGTATTTT.

V usage is TRBV30 and J usage is TRBJ2-2, with D possibly TRBD2 on 5 matching bases. CDR3 length: 15 amino acids. Trimming removed 0 bases from V and 5 bases from J, with 13 bases in between. Germline V gene lookup returns CDR1 GTSNPN and CDR2 SVGIG (reference sequence). This chain's CDR3 is CAWSVEGADTGELFF. In DNA, the CDR3 is TGTGCCTGGAGTGTAGAGGGAGCCGATACCGGGGAGCTGTTTTTT.

This clonotype came up many times. The V call is TRBV12-3 or TRBV12-4, the J call TRBJ2-2, with a tentative D call TRBD2 (5 bases). V lost 5 bases and J lost 1, with 14 bases in between. The CDR3 covers 16 residues. CDR3 loop: CASSPRNAGNTGELFF. The CDR3 DNA sequence: TGTGCCAGCAGTCCCAGGAATGCGGGGAACACCGGGGAGCTGTTTTTT.

In its sample, this clonotype was seen many times. This chain connects TRBV5-5 to TRBJ2-2, with TRBD1 as a possible D gene (5 bases). The CDR3 contains 14 residues. CDR1 SGHKS and CDR2 YYEKEE come from the germline V gene (reference sequence). Deletions cut 0 bases from V and 3 bases from J, with 6 bases between. The CDR3 bases are TGTGCCAGCAGCTTGGGGGGCGACACCGGGGAGCTGTTTTTT. Translated: CASSLGGDTGELFF.